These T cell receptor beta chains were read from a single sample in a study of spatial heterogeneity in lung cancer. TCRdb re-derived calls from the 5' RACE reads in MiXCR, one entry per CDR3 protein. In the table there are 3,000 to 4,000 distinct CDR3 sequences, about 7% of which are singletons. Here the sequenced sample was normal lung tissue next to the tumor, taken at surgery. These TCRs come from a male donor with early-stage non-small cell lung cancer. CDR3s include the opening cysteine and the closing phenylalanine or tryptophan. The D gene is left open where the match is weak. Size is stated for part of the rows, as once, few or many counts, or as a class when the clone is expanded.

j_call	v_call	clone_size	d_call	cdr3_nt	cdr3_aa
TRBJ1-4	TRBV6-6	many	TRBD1	TGTGCCAGCGGGGACAGGGGGCAGGAAAAACTGTTTTTT	CASGDRGQEKLFF
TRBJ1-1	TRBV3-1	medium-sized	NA	TGTGCCAGCAGCCCCTCACAGAACACTGAAGCTTTCTTT	CASSPSQNTEAFF
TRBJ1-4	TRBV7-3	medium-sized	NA	TGTGCCAGCAGCGATGGACGGACAACTAATGAAAAACTGTTTTTT	CASSDGRTTNEKLFF
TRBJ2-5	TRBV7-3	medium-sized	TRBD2	TGTGCCAGCAGCTTAGGGTCTAGCGGGGGTCAAGAGACCCAGTACTTC	CASSLGSSGGQETQYF
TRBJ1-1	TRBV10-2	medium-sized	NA	TGCGCCAGCAGTGAGATCCAGTGGACTGAAGCTTTCTTT	CASSEIQWTEAFF
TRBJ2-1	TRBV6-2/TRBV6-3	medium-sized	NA	TGTGCCAGCAGCCGGCTGTTTGAGCAGTTCTTC	CASSRLFEQFF
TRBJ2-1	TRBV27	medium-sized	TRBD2	TGTGCCAGCAGTGGGACTAGCGGGAGCTATGAGCAGTTCTTC	CASSGTSGSYEQFF
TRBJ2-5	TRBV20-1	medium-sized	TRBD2	TGCAGTGCTAGGAGGGGACTAGCGGGGGCCCAAGAGACCCAGTACTTC	CSARRGLAGAQETQYF
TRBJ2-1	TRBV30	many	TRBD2	TGTGCCTGGAGAGGACCAAGCGGGGGTGAGCAGTTCTTC	CAWRGPSGGEQFF
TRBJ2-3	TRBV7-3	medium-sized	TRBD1	TGTGCCAGCAGCCCGGGACAGGGACGGACAGATACGCAGTATTTT	CASSPGQGRTDTQYF
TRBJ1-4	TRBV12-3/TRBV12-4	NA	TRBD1	TGTGCCAGCACCACCGACAGGGGTAGAGTTGAAAAACTGTTTTTT	CASTTDRGRVEKLFF
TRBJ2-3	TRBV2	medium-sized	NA	TGTGCCAGCAGTGAAGTCGGAGATACGCAGTATTTT	CASSEVGDTQYF
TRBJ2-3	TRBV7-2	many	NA	TGTGCCAGCAGCTTCTCCACGGGCACAGATACGCAGTATTTT	CASSFSTGTDTQYF
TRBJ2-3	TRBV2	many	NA	TGTGCCAGCACCCCGGCTGCAGATACGCAGTATTTT	CASTPAADTQYF
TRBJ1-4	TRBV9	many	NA	TGTGCCAGCAGCGAACGCGGAGGGTATGAAAAACTGTTTTTT	CASSERGGYEKLFF
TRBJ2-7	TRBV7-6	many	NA	TGTGCCAGCAGCTTAGACGGGGGAAACGAGCAGTACTTC	CASSLDGGNEQYF
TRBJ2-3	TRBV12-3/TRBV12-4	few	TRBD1	TGTGCCAGCAGTTCCCGGACAGGGGCAGATACGCAGTATTTT	CASSSRTGADTQYF
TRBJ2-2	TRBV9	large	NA	TGTGCCAGCAGCTTCCCGGGTGGGACGAACACCGGGGAGCTGTTTTTT	CASSFPGGTNTGELFF
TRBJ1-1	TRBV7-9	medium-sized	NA	TGTGCCAGCAGCTTTTTTAGGGCTGAAGCTTTCTTT	CASSFFRAEAFF
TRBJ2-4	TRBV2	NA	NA	TGTGCCAGCAGCGGAGGCCGGATAGCCAAAAACATTCAGTACTTC	CASSGGRIAKNIQYF
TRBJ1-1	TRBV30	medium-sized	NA	TGTGCCTGGGAGACAGCGGCGAACACTGAAGCTTTCTTT	CAWETAANTEAFF
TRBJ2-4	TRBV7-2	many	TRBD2	TGTGCCAGCAGCTTCGGGACTAGCGGGGGATCTCTAGCCAAAAACATTCAGTACTTC	CASSFGTSGGSLAKNIQYF
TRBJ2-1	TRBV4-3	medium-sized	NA	TGCGCCAGCAGCCAAGATGGAGGATTTGAGCAGTTCTTC	CASSQDGGFEQFF
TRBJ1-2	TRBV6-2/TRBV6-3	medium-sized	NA	TGTGCCAGCAGTCCCCTGACAGGAATTAACTATGGCTACACCTTC	CASSPLTGINYGYTF